Following are 20 T cell receptor beta chains from one sample sequenced in a study of OX40 agonist ivuxolimab in advanced cancers. Measured with immunoSEQ multiplex PCR; TCRdb has only the in-frame clones, and not every one. In the table there are approximately 22,000 clones, around 80% of which are singletons. The sequenced sample was CD4+ or CD8+ T cells sorted from blood, obtained in a trial of the OX40 agonist ivuxolimab. The receptors here all came from an adult with an advanced solid tumor such as melanoma, head and neck, liver or kidney cancer.

CDR3 sequence: CASSLRGGRYNEQFF. CDR3 nucleotide sequence: TGTGCCAGCAGCTTGCGGGGGGGCCGTTACAATGAGCAGTTCTTC. V usage is TRBV7-2 and J usage is TRBJ2-1, with 9 bases matching TRBD2. V gave up 3 bases and J gave up 4 bases; unmatched junction bases: 4. CDR3 length: 15 amino acids. Per germline, CDR1 SGHTA and CDR2 FQGNSA.

The rearrangement uses TRBV6-4 and TRBJ2-1, with 12 bases lining up with TRBD1. This CDR3 is 18 amino acids long. With 7 bases clipped from V and 4 bases from J, the junction kept 14 bases outside the gene matches. CDR1 is MRHNA and CDR2 is SNTAGT in the germline V gene. CDR3 sequence (DNA): TGTGCCAGCACCGTAAGGCCGGGACAGGGGGCCCCTTACAATGAGCAGTTCTTC. It yields the protein CASTVRPGQGAPYNEQFF.

The CDR3 bases are TGTGCCAGCAGCTTGTCGAGGACAGGATCTAACTATGGCTACACCTTC. It is translated as CASSLSRTGSNYGYTF. The chain carries TRBV5-5 and TRBJ1-2; 7 nucleotides match TRBD1. J lost 0 bases, V lost 1 base, and 6 bases had no gene match. The germline gives CDR1 SGHKS, CDR2 YYEKEE (reference sequence). CDR3 size: 16 residues.

The V and J genes are TRBV20-1 and TRBJ2-3; D remains unclear. The CDR3 is 11 amino acids. Germline CDR1 and CDR2: DFQATT and SNEGSKA (reference sequence). The V end was cut by 7 bases, the J end by 4 bases, with 9 bases between. DNA for the CDR3: TGCAGTGTCTCGACTTCAGATACGCAGTATTTT. Translated: CSVSTSDTQYF.

The V call is TRBV5-6, the J call TRBJ2-5, with a weak D call TRBD2 (5 bases). The CDR3 is made up of 15 amino acids. Per the germline V gene, CDR1 is SGHDT and CDR2 is YYEEEE. V lost 0 bases to trimming and J lost 4 bases, with 13 bases between them. CDR3 nucleotides: TGTGCCAGCAGCTTGGTGGTCCGGGGAATAGAGACCCAGTACTTC. Amino acids: CASSLVVRGIETQYF.

This chain uses TRBV4-2 with TRBJ1-1; 7 bases agree with TRBD1. After removal of 0 bases from V and 4 bases from J, the junction contained 8 bases not matched to a gene. The CDR3 length is 16 residues. The germline CDR1 and CDR2 sequences are LGHNA and YNFKEQ. The CDR3 coding sequence is TGTGCCAGCAGCCAAGAGGGACAGATACCCCCCACTGAAGCTTTCTTT. Its protein is CASSQEGQIPPTEAFF.

V usage is TRBV27 and J usage is TRBJ2-1, with D unclear. Trimming cost V 3 bases and J 6 bases, with 9 bases left between them. The V gene's germline CDR1 is MNHEY and CDR2 SMNVEV (reference sequence). The CDR3 spans 13 residues. CDR3: CASSFGWINEQFF. The CDR3 DNA follows: TGTGCCAGCAGTTTCGGCTGGATCAATGAGCAGTTCTTC.

The chain employs TRBV5-4 and TRBJ2-3, with 10 bases aligning to TRBD2. The V segment lost 4 bases and the J segment 1 base; nucleotides outside the gene matches: 15. Germline CDR1 and CDR2: SGHNT and YYREEE (reference sequence). The length of the CDR3 is 19 residues. In nucleotides, the CDR3 is TGTGCCAGCAGCCGACTCGGGTCTCTAGCGGGAGTCGGCACAGATACGCAGTATTTT. Its protein product is CASSRLGSLAGVGTDTQYF.

The rearrangement uses TRBV5-6 and TRBJ1-4; possibly TRBD1 for D (6 bases). The germline V and J ends were trimmed by 3 bases and 3 bases, with 21 bases remaining between them. The CDR3 is 18 residues long. Per the germline V gene, CDR1 is SGHDT and CDR2 is YYEEEE. The CDR3 protein is CASSSKKTHRAANEKLFF. As DNA, the CDR3 is TGTGCCAGCAGCTCTAAAAAAACCCACAGGGCGGCTAATGAAAAACTGTTTTTT.

In regard to this clone: In the same sample, other DNA sequences code for this CDR3. The V call is TRBV5-1, the J call TRBJ2-3; D might be TRBD1 or TRBD2, each matching 6 bases. V lost 0 bases, J lost 2 bases, and 10 bases lay in between. The CDR3 has 15 amino acids. Germline V gene sequence: CDR1 SGHRS, CDR2 YFSETQ. The CDR3 spells CASSLEGGPTDTQYF. In DNA, the CDR3 is TGCGCCAGCAGCTTGGAGGGGGGCCCCACAGATACGCAGTATTTT.

The V gene is TRBV2, the J gene TRBJ2-7; 12 bases are a match to TRBD1. CDR1 SNHLY and CDR2 FYNNEI come from the germline V gene. This CDR3 comprises 24 residues. After removal of 9 bases from V and 2 bases from J, the junction contained 35 bases not matched to a gene. CDR3: CASRPEWGVAGTGGAEGPTYEQYF. The CDR3, as DNA: TGTGCCAGTCGGCCCGAATGGGGGGTAGCCGGGACAGGGGGCGCCGAGGGGCCCACCTACGAGCAGTACTTC.

There are a few counts of this clone. The chain employs TRBV29-1 and TRBJ2-7, with 9 bases fitting TRBD1. V was pared by 8 bases and J by 2 bases, with 7 bases of the junction left unmatched. CDR3 length: 13 residues. Per germline, CDR1 SQVTM and CDR2 ANQGSEA. The CDR3 is CSTWTGDTYEQYF. The CDR3 bases are TGCAGCACCTGGACAGGGGATACCTACGAGCAGTACTTC.

This clone was counted between two and nine times. The CDR3 coding sequence is TGTGCCAGCAGTTTGGAGGGGGCGCCTTATGGCTACACCTTC. Amino acids: CASSLEGAPYGYTF. V is TRBV6-6 and J is TRBJ1-2, with 7 bases fitting TRBD1. CDR3 length: 14 residues. The V gene end was trimmed by 4 bases and the J gene end by 5 bases; junction bases not matched to a gene: 7. Germline V gene data show CDR1 as MNHNY and CDR2 as SVGAGI (reference sequence).

The chain recombines TRBV21-1 with TRBJ2-7; TRBD1 is taken as the D call from the table, unchecked against the DNA. TRBV21-1 is a pseudogene locus. This CDR3 spans 18 amino acids. CDR3 nucleotides: TGTGCCAGCAGCAAAGTAAGGCAGGGTCGGATTGGGTCCTACGAGCAGTACTTC. It encodes CASSKVRQGRIGSYEQYF.

The chain is built from TRBV2 and TRBJ1-5; D unclear. CDR3 size: 17 residues. V was clipped by 2 bases and J by 0 bases, with 14 bases between them. The germline gives CDR1 SNHLY, CDR2 FYNNEI. The CDR3 DNA reads TGTGCCAGCAGTGAATATTGGGTCGGCGGTAGCAATCAGCCCCAGCATTTT. It translates to CASSEYWVGGSNQPQHF.

This chain uses TRBV5-4 with TRBJ2-7; D gene unclear. Between the trimmed V and J ends, which lost 1 base and 6 bases, there was a span of 5 bases. In germline, CDR1 is SGHNT, CDR2 YYREEE (reference sequence). The CDR3 runs 11 residues. The CDR3 is CASSLSLEQYF. The CDR3 coding sequence is TGTGCCAGCAGCTTGAGTCTCGAGCAGTACTTC.

The chain has TRBV6-4 and TRBJ1-1; D call uncertain. In germline, CDR1 is MRHNA, CDR2 SNTAGT. The CDR3 consists of 12 residues. Trimming pared 0 bases from V and 7 bases from J, leaving 6 bases between. The CDR3 region is CASSDSDFEAFF. The CDR3 DNA is TGTGCCAGCAGTGACTCGGACTTTGAAGCTTTCTTT.

This clone has a single count. The chain is built from TRBV18 and TRBJ1-2, with D perhaps matching TRBD1 (5 bases). The CDR3 totals 12 residues. From germline, CDR1 is KGHSH and CDR2 LQKENI. Trimming removed 6 bases from V and 4 bases from J, with 9 bases in between. This chain's CDR3 is CASSERGYGYTF. The DNA of the CDR3 is TGTGCCAGCTCCGAGAGGGGCTATGGCTACACCTTC.

V gene TRBV4-2 combines with J gene TRBJ2-2, with 7 nucleotides matching TRBD1. The trim removed 3 bases at V and 7 bases at J, leaving 5 bases unmatched. From germline, CDR1 is LGHNA and CDR2 YNFKEQ. The CDR3 has 14 amino acids. CDR3 sequence (DNA): TGTGCCAGCAGCCATCCCACAGGGGACGGGGAGCTGTTTTTT. It specifies CASSHPTGDGELFF.

This clone was observed a few times. The rearrangement links TRBV28 to TRBJ1-4, with TRBD1 as a possible D gene (6 bases). This CDR3 spans 14 amino acids. Trimming shortened V by 3 bases and J by 7 bases, and 12 bases separated the two germline ends. CDR1 and CDR2 from the germline V gene are MDHEN and SYDVKM. This CDR3 is CASSLTGAGEKLFF. CDR3 nucleotides: TGTGCCAGCAGTTTGACGGGGGCTGGTGAAAAACTGTTTTTT.